This TCR beta chain appears in the sequencing data of a study of cytomegalovirus exposure and HLA in healthy donors. The germline CDR1 and CDR2 sequences are SGHRS and YFSETQ. J gave up 6 bases and V 2 bases, and 12 bases lay outside the gene matches. The CDR3 spans 17 residues. Vbeta (60) and Jbeta (13) primers were used in the PCR. How the authors handled the data: In a later analysis, 80 million to 100 million unique TCR beta chains included roughly 11 million shared by two or more donors. Clones were sequenced by immunoSEQ multiplex PCR, and TCRdb holds only the in-frame ones, with some missing. The DNA gave D and trimming, while V, J and clone size come from that table. This sample carries fewer than 50,000 clones, 63% of them seen once, and the ten largest clones take around 13%.

This TCR derives from a man aged 60 to 75 in good health and CMV-seropositive. The chain couples TRBV5-1 to TRBJ2-4, with 9 bases that match TRBD2. The sequenced material came from PBMCs. CDR3 nucleotides: TGCGCCAGCAGCTTCCTTGCGGGAGGGACAAAAGGAAACATTCAGTACTTC. Translated, it gives CASSFLAGGTKGNIQYF.